This T cell receptor beta chain stems from a study of CXCR3-negative and CXCR3-positive naive CD8 T cells (dated by TCRdb to about 2019). Regarding the complete study: Roughly 140 million TRB reads were obtained in total, roughly 1.5 +/- 0.3 million reads per library. Naive subsets from 5 or 6 donors and memory cells from 3 donors were included in the TRBV-TRBJ cluster analysis. Data from ten to twelve donors, pooled across two independent experiments, went into the diversity and physicochemical repertoire analyses.

Broader findings and caveats from the paper: TRBV-TRBJ usage was similar between naive CXCR3-negative and CXCR3-positive cells from the same donor, while memory cells showed distinct patterns. Both naive subsets had comparably high repertoire diversity, while memory CD8+ T cells had much lower repertoire diversity. Because surface CD5, which is linked to self-reactivity in mice, was comparable between the naive subsets, TCR interaction strength was also inferred from the physicochemical properties of TRB CDR3s. Compared with CXCR3-negative naive cells, CXCR3-positive naive cells had TRB CDR3s with higher hydrophobicity (lower Kidera factor 4), lower energy, and higher strength and volume indices. Because CXCR3 expression was partially decreased after cryopreservation, freshly isolated PBMCs were used for most assays.

Each CD8+ T cell subset was flow-sorted in triplicate, with under 350,000 cells per subset placed directly into RLT lysis buffer. Naive CD8+ T cells were defined stringently as CD45RO-CCR7+CD27+CD95- to exclude memory contaminants. Standard density gradient centrifugation was used to isolate peripheral blood mononuclear cells from buffy coats. A FACSAria III was used to flow-sort naive CD8+ T cells into CXCR3-negative and CXCR3-positive populations. Total RNA was extracted from sorted cells with an RNeasy Mini Kit. The cysteine opens and the phenylalanine closes a CDR3 of 16 amino acids. No DNA is given. Via the germline V gene, CDR1 is MDHEN and CDR2 SYDVKM. The sample was run on a NextSeq 550. The Human TCR Profiling Kit (MiLaboratory) was used to prepare UMI-labeled 5' RACE TRB cDNA libraries. The full amount of extracted RNA was used for cDNA synthesis, and the full amount of resulting cDNA was used for PCR amplification. The libraries were made side by side, with each library going through the same number of PCR cycles. The study's processing was this. With a minimum of two reads required per UMI, MIGEC and MiXCR pulled out about 52,000 +/- 9,100 unique UMI-labeled TRB cDNA molecules from each library. Each library averaged about 40,000 +/- 10,000 functional in-frame TRB CDR3 nucleotide clonotypes without stop codons. After downsampling to 5000 UMI-labeled TRB molecules per sample, diversity metrics, including normalized Shannon-Wiener and Chao1, were computed in VDJtools. VDJtools was used to calculate clonotype-size-weighted physicochemical properties of the central five CDR3 residues, namely interaction energy, strength, volume and Kidera factor 4. TCRdb reprocessed the reads, and each CDR3 protein sequence is entered once, without DNA. The V and J calls and clone size come from TCRdb's table, not from the authors' own analysis. This sample's table lists 150,000 or so distinct CDR3 sequences. The ten largest clones capture roughly 0.31% of the sample.

Concerning this clonotype itself: Its target antigen remains unknown.

The chain is made from TRBV28 and TRBJ2-3. The sample consisted of naive CXCR3- CD8+ T cells from blood. The intended sense of this specimen's cell subset or site label: CD45RO-CCR7+CD27+CD95- naive CD8+ T cells lacking CXCR3 (TNR3-). The TCR comes from a human donor in good health. Some clones in this sample may be carry-over from other donors' samples. The CDR3 loop reads CASSLSEDLTTDTQYF.